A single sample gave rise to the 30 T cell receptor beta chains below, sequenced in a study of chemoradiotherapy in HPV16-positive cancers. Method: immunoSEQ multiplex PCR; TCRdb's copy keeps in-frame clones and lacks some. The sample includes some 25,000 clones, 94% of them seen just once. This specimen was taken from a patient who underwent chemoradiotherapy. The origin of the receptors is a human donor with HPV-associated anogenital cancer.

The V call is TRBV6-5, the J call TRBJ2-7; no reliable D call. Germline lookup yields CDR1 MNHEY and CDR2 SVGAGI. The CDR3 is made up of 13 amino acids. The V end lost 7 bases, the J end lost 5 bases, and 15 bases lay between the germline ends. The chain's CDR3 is CASKGTHGHEQYF. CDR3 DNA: TGTGCCAGCAAGGGCACGCACGGCCACGAGCAGTACTTC.

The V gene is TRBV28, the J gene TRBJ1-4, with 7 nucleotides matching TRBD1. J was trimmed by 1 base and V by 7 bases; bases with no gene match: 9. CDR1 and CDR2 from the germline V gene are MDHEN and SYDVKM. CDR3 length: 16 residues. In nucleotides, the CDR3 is TGTGCCAGCACCGCCTGGCGACAGGGAACTAATGAAAAACTGTTTTTT. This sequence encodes CASTAWRQGTNEKLFF.

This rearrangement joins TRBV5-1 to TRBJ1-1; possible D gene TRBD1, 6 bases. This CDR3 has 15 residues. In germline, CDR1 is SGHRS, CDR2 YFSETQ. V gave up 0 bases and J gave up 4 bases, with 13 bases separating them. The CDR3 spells CASSLGRRGGTEAFF. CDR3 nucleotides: TGCGCCAGCAGCTTGGGACGGAGAGGGGGCACTGAAGCTTTCTTT.

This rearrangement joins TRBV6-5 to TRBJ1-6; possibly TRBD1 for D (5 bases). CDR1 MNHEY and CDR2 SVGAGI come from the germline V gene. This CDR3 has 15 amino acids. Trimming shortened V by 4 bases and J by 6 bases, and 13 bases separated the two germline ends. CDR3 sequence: CASSSRDGTNSPLHF. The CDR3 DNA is TGTGCCAGCAGTTCCAGGGACGGTACTAATTCACCCCTCCACTTT.

DNA for the CDR3: TGTGCCAGCGGTAGGACAGGGGAGAAAAACTATGGCTACACCTTC. Its translation is CASGRTGEKNYGYTF. V gene TRBV28 combines with J gene TRBJ1-2; 9 positions match TRBD1. With 8 bases clipped from V and 2 bases from J, the junction kept 9 bases outside the gene matches. The CDR3 runs 15 residues. CDR1 and CDR2 from the germline V gene are MDHEN and SYDVKM.

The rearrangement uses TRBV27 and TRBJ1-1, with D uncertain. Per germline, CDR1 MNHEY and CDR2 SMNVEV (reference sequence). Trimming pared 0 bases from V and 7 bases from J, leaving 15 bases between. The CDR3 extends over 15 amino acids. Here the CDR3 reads CASSLSLAGLGEAFF. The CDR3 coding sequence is TGTGCCAGCAGTTTATCTCTGGCTGGACTAGGTGAAGCTTTCTTT.

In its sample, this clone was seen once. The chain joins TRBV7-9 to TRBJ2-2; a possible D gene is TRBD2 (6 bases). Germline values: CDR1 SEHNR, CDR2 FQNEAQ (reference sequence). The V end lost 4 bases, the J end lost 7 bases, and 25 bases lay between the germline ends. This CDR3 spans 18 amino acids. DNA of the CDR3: TGTGCCAGCAGCTCCGGCCGGTTTTTGCGGGATAAAAACGGGGAGCTGTTTTTT. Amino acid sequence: CASSSGRFLRDKNGELFF.

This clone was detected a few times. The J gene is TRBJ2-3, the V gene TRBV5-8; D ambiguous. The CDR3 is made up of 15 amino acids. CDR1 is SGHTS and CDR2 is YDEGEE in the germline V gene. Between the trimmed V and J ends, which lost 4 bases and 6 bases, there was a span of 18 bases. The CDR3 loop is CASSPYQTIRDTQYF. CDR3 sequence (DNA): TGTGCCAGCAGCCCTTACCAAACGATAAGGGATACGCAGTATTTT.

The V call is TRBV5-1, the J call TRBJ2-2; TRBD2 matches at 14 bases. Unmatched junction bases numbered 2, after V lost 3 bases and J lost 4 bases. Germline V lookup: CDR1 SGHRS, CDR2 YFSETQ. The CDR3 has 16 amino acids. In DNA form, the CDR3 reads TGCGCCAGCAGCTGGACTAGCGGGGGGACCACCGGGGAGCTGTTTTTT. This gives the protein CASSWTSGGTTGELFF. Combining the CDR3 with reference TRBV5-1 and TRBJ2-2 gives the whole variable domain KAGVTQTPRYLIKTRGQQVTLSCSPISGHRSVSWYQQTPGQGLQFLFEYFSETQRNKGNFPGRFSGRQFSNSRSEMNVSTLELGDSALYLCASSWTSGGTTGELFFGEGSRLTVL.

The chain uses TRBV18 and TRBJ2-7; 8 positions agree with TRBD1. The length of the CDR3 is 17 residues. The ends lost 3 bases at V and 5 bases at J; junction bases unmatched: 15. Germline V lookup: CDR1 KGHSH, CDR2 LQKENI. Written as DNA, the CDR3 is TGTGCCAGCTCACCCTCCAGGGGGCTCACCACCTCTAACGAGCAGTACTTC. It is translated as CASSPSRGLTTSNEQYF. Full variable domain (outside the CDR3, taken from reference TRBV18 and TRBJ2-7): NAGVMQNPRHLVRRRGQEARLRCSPMKGHSHVYWYRQLPEEGLKFMVYLQKENIIDESGMPKERFSAEFPKEGPSILRIQQVVRGDSAAYFCASSPSRGLTTSNEQYFGPGTRLTVT.

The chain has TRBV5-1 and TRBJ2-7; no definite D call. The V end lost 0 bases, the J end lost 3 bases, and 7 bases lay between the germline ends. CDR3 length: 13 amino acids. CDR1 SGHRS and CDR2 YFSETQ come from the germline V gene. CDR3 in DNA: TGCGCCAGCAGCTTGGGGAAGTACTACGAGCAGTACTTC. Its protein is CASSLGKYYEQYF.

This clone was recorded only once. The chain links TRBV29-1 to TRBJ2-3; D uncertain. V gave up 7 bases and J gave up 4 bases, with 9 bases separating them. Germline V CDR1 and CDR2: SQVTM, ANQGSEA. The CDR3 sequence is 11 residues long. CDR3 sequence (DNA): TGCAGCGGCGGATGGGCAGATACGCAGTATTTT. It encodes CSGGWADTQYF.

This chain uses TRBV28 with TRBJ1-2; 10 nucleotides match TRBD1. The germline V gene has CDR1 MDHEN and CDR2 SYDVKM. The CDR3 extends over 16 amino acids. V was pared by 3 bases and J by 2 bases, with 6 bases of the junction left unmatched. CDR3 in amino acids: CASSLPPGQGNYGYTF. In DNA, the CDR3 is TGTGCCAGCAGTTTGCCTCCGGGACAGGGGAACTATGGCTACACCTTC.

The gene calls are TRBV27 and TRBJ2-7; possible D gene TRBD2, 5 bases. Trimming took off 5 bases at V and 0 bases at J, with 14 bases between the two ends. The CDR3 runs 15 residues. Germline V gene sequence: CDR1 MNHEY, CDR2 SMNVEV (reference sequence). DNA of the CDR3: TGTGCCAGCAGTCTTGAGGGCTTCTTCTCCTACGAGCAGTACTTC. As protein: CASSLEGFFSYEQYF.

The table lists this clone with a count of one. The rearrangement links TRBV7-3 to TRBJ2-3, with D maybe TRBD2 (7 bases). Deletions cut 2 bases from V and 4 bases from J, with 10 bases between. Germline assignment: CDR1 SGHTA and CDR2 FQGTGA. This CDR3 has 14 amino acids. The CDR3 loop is CASSLRGASDTQYF. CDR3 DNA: TGTGCCAGCAGCTTACGGGGGGCCTCAGATACGCAGTATTTT. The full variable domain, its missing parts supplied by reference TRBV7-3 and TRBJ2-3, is GAGVSQTPSNKVTEKGKYVELRCDPISGHTALYWYRQSLGQGPEFLIYFQGTGAADDSGLPNDRFFAVRPEGSVSTLKIQRTERGDSAVYLCASSLRGASDTQYFGPGTRLTVL.

The CDR3 bases are TGCGCCAGCAGCTTAACAGGGAGGGGCACTGAAGCTTTCTTT. This encodes CASSLTGRGTEAFF. The V gene is TRBV5-1, the J gene TRBJ1-1; D is possibly TRBD1 (6 bases). V was trimmed by 2 bases and J by 4 bases, leaving 12 bases between them. CDR1 is SGHRS, CDR2 YFSETQ, per germline. The CDR3 totals 14 residues. Full variable domain (rest looked up from reference TRBV5-1 and TRBJ1-1): KAGVTQTPRYLIKTRGQQVTLSCSPISGHRSVSWYQQTPGQGLQFLFEYFSETQRNKGNFPGRFSGRQFSNSRSEMNVSTLELGDSALYLCASSLTGRGTEAFFGQGTRLTVV.

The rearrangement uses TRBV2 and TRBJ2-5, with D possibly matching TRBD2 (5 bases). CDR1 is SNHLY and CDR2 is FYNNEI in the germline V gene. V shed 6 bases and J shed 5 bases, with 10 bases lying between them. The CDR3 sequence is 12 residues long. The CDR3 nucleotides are TGTGCCAGCAGGTGGGAGCTGGAGACCCAGTACTTC. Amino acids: CASRWELETQYF.

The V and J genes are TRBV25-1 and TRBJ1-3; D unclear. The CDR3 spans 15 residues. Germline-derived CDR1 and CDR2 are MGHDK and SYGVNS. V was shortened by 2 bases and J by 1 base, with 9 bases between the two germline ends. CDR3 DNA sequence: TGTGCCAGCAGTGAACCCCGGTGGTCTGGAAACACCATATATTTT. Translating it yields CASSEPRWSGNTIYF.

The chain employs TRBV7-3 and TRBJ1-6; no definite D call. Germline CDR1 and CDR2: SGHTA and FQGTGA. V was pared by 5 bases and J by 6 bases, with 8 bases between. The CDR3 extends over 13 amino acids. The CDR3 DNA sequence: TGTGCCAGCAGCCTTCGGAGTAATTCACCCCTCCACTTT. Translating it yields CASSLRSNSPLHF.

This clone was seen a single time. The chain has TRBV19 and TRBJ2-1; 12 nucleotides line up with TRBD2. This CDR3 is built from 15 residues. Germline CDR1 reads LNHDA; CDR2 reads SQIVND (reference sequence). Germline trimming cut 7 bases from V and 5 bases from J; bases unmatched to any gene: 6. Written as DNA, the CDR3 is TGTGCCAGTACCAGGACTAGCGGGGTAAACAATGAGCAGTTCTTC. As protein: CASTRTSGVNNEQFF. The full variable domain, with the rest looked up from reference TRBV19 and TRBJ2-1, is DGGITQSPKYLFRKEGQNVTLSCEQNLNHDAMYWYRQDPGQGLRLIYYSQIVNDFQKGDIAEGYSVSREKKESFPLTVTSAQKNPTAFYLCASTRTSGVNNEQFFGPGTRLTVL.

The CDR3 is CASSSQAGNTEAFF. CDR3 coding DNA: TGCGCCAGCAGCTCTCAGGCAGGGAACACTGAAGCTTTCTTT. The V and J genes are TRBV5-1 and TRBJ1-1; unclear D gene. The V gene's germline CDR1 is SGHRS and CDR2 YFSETQ. V gave up 3 bases and J gave up 1 base, with 10 bases separating them. CDR3 size: 14 residues. Full variable domain (remainder filled in from reference TRBV5-1 and TRBJ1-1): KAGVTQTPRYLIKTRGQQVTLSCSPISGHRSVSWYQQTPGQGLQFLFEYFSETQRNKGNFPGRFSGRQFSNSRSEMNVSTLELGDSALYLCASSSQAGNTEAFFGQGTRLTVV.

The CDR3 DNA reads TGTGCCAGCAGCGTAGCCCCAGGGGGGGTGGCAGATACGCAGTATTTT. Translation: CASSVAPGGVADTQYF. The chain carries TRBV9 and TRBJ2-3, with D perhaps given as TRBD1 or TRBD2 (7 bases each). Germline-derived CDR1 and CDR2 are SGDLS and YYNGEE. The CDR3 loop spans 16 amino acids. Trimming left V 0 bases short and J 4 bases short, with 15 bases between.

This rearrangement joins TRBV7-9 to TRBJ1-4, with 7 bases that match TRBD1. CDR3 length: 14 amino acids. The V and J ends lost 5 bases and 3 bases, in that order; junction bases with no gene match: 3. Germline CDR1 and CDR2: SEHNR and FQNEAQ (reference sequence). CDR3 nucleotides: TGTGCCAGCAGCGCAGGGGGATCTAATGAAAAACTGTTTTTT. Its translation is CASSAGGSNEKLFF.

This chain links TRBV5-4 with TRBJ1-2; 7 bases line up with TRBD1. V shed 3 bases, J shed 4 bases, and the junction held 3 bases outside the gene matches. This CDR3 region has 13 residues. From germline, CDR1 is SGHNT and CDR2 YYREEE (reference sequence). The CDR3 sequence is CASSSGTAYGYTF. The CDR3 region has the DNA TGTGCCAGCAGCTCCGGGACAGCCTATGGCTACACCTTC.

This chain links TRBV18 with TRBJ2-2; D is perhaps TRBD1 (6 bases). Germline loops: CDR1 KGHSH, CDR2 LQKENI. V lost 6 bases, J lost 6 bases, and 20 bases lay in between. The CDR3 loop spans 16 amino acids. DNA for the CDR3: TGTGCCAGCTCGGCTGGGGGCGCAGGGATCTCCGGGGAGCTGTTTTTT. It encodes CASSAGGAGISGELFF.

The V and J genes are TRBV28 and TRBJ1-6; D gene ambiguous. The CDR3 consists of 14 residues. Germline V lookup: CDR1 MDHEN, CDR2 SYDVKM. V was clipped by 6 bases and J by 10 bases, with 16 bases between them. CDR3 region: CASSPGLNPSPLHF. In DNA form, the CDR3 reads TGTGCCAGCAGCCCGGGTCTAAACCCCTCACCCCTCCACTTT.

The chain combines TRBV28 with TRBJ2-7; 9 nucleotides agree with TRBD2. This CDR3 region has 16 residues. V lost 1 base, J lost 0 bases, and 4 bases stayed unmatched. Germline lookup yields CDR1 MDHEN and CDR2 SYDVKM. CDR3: CASSLSGLATSYEQYF. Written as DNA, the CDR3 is TGTGCCAGCAGTTTATCGGGACTAGCAACCTCCTACGAGCAGTACTTC.

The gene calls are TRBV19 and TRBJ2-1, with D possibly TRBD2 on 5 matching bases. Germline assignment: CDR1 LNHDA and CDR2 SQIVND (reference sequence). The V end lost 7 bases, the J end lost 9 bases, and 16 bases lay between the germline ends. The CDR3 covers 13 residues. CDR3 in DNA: TGTGCCAGTAAACGTGGAGGTATGGGTGAGCAGTTCTTC. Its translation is CASKRGGMGEQFF.

The CDR3 bases are TGTGCCAGCAGTTACCCGGGACCTGATGGCTACACCTTC. It yields the protein CASSYPGPDGYTF. V is TRBV6-6 and J is TRBJ1-2, with TRBD1 as a possible D gene (5 bases). Germline assignment: CDR1 MNHNY and CDR2 SVGAGI (reference sequence). V lost 2 bases to trimming and J lost 6 bases, with 10 bases between them. The CDR3 runs 13 residues.

The CDR3 loop reads CASSSQGQGAGYGYTF. The DNA for the CDR3 is TGCGCCAGCAGCTCCCAGGGTCAGGGGGCAGGGTATGGCTACACCTTC. The V gene is TRBV5-1, the J gene TRBJ1-2, with 8 nucleotides matching TRBD1. The V segment lost 3 bases and the J segment 5 bases; nucleotides outside the gene matches: 12. CDR3 size: 16 residues. The V gene's germline CDR1 is SGHRS and CDR2 YFSETQ.